Below are 23 T cell receptor beta chains sequenced from a single sample in a study of T cell responses to AZD1222 COVID-19 vaccine. Sequencing used immunoSEQ multiplex PCR; TCRdb keeps in-frame clones, though not all of them. Of 90,000 to 130,000 clones detected, 85% to 95% appear once; the ten largest clones hold over 6.5%. The sample was peripheral blood, taken on day 0 of AZD1222 vaccination. The receptors shown here come from an adult in good health.

This rearrangement joins TRBV9 to TRBJ2-1; D call uncertain. The CDR3 runs 15 residues. Trimming pared 1 base from V and 10 bases from J, leaving 18 bases between. In germline, CDR1 is SGDLS, CDR2 YYNGEE. CDR3 protein: CASSVKGQALREQFF. The CDR3 nucleotides read TGTGCCAGCAGCGTAAAAGGGCAGGCCCTTAGGGAGCAGTTCTTC.

The genes are TRBV28 and TRBJ2-7; maybe TRBD2 (6 bases). The CDR3 spans 13 residues. CDR1 and CDR2 from the germline V gene are MDHEN and SYDVKM. Trimming cost V 3 bases and J 3 bases, with 9 bases left between them. CDR3 in DNA: TGTGCCAGCAGTTTGGGGGGTTACTACGAGCAGTACTTC. The encoded protein is CASSLGGYYEQYF.

V gene TRBV11-2 combines with J gene TRBJ1-1, with 8 nucleotides matching TRBD1. The trim removed 2 bases at V and 0 bases at J, leaving 2 bases unmatched. The CDR3 is made up of 15 amino acids. CDR1 is SGHAT, CDR2 FQNNGV, per germline. The CDR3 sequence is CASSLQGALNTEAFF. In nucleotides, the CDR3 is TGTGCCAGCAGCTTACAGGGGGCTTTGAACACTGAAGCTTTCTTT.

This clone was seen a single time. The chain carries TRBV11-3 and TRBJ2-1; unclear D gene. Germline V lookup: CDR1 SGHNT, CDR2 YENEEA. The CDR3 runs to 13 residues. Trimming removed 4 bases from V and 10 bases from J, with 14 bases in between. The CDR3 sequence is CASSSSSDAEQFF. CDR3 in DNA: TGTGCCAGCAGCTCGTCCTCCGACGCAGAGCAGTTCTTC.

The V gene is TRBV12-3 or TRBV12-4, the J gene TRBJ2-1, with unresolved D. This CDR3 has 11 residues. V lost 8 bases, J lost 9 bases, and 11 bases lay in between. The CDR3 protein is CASGWGSEQFF. The DNA of the CDR3 is TGTGCCAGCGGATGGGGTAGTGAGCAGTTCTTC.

V gene TRBV10-1 combines with J gene TRBJ1-5; unclear D gene. There are 14 residues in the CDR3. Germline CDR1 is WNHNN and CDR2 is SYGVQD (reference sequence). V was shortened by 2 bases and J by 0 bases, with 5 bases between the two germline ends. The CDR3 bases are TGCGCCAGCAGTGAGGGTGATAGCAATCAGCCCCAGCATTTT. This encodes CASSEGDSNQPQHF.

The gene calls are TRBV4-2 and TRBJ2-7; TRBD2 aligns across 10 bases. This CDR3 region has 14 residues. The V and J ends lost 4 bases and 2 bases, in that order; junction bases with no gene match: 2. Germline V gives CDR1 LGHNA, CDR2 YNFKEQ. The CDR3 DNA sequence: TGTGCCAGCAGCCCGGGGACTAGCGCCTACGAGCAGTACTTC. Translated: CASSPGTSAYEQYF.

The genes are TRBV9 and TRBJ1-2; D is unclear. Trimming removed 0 bases at V and 8 bases at J, with 8 bases between. CDR3 size: 12 residues. Germline V CDR1 and CDR2: SGDLS, YYNGEE. The DNA for the CDR3 is TGTGCCAGCAGCGTAGATTCAGGCGGCTACACCTTC. Amino acid sequence: CASSVDSGGYTF.

The rearrangement joins TRBV19 to TRBJ1-4, with 8 positions matching TRBD1. The V gene end was trimmed by 5 bases and the J gene end by 7 bases; junction bases not matched to a gene: 12. Germline loops: CDR1 LNHDA, CDR2 SQIVND (reference sequence). The CDR3 totals 16 residues. This chain's CDR3 is CASSSFRQGSGEKLFF. CDR3 sequence (DNA): TGTGCCAGTAGTTCCTTCCGACAGGGGTCGGGTGAAAAACTGTTTTTT.

The chain carries TRBV12-3 or TRBV12-4 and TRBJ1-6; a weak D match, TRBD1 (5 bases). V lost 3 bases and J 14 bases, leaving 14 bases between the germline ends. The CDR3 is 13 residues long. The CDR3 here is CASSFTQGLALHF. CDR3 DNA: TGTGCCAGCAGTTTTACTCAGGGACTAGCCCTCCACTTT.

This clone has only one observation. The V call is TRBV29-1, the J call TRBJ1-3; D gene uncertain. CDR1 SQVTM and CDR2 ANQGSEA come from the germline V gene. The ends were cut back, 3 bases at V and 1 base at J, with 7 bases in the middle. The CDR3 has 13 amino acids. In nucleotides, the CDR3 is TGCAGCGTTGACCAAAAATCTGGAAACACCATATATTTT. Protein: CSVDQKSGNTIYF.

For the CDR3, the DNA is TGTGCCAGCAGCTTTCATCAGACCGGGGGTGGTAGCAATCAGCCCCAGCATTTT. This gives the protein CASSFHQTGGGSNQPQHF. The J gene is TRBJ1-5, the V gene TRBV7-2; possible D gene TRBD1, 5 bases. The CDR3 is 18 amino acids. CDR1 is SGHTA and CDR2 is FQGNSA in the germline V gene. Trimming shortened V by 3 bases and J by 0 bases, and 18 bases separated the two germline ends.

This chain joins TRBV5-4 and TRBJ1-1; possible D gene TRBD1, 6 bases. The V gene lost 5 bases and the J gene lost 1 base, with 9 bases spanning the gap. Per germline, CDR1 SGHNT and CDR2 YYREEE (reference sequence). The CDR3 runs 13 residues. DNA for the CDR3: TGTGCCAGCAGGCAAGGGGGGAACACTGAAGCTTTCTTT. Translating gives CASRQGGNTEAFF.

V usage is TRBV28 and J usage is TRBJ2-1, with D perhaps TRBD2 (6 bases). The CDR3 sequence is 13 residues long. The V end was cut by 3 bases, the J end by 8 bases, with 11 bases between. Germline CDR1 and CDR2: MDHEN and SYDVKM. The CDR3: CASSFIGEDEQFF. In DNA, the CDR3 is TGTGCCAGCAGTTTTATAGGGGAGGATGAGCAGTTCTTC.

The chain links TRBV24-1 to TRBJ2-2; D ambiguous. The V end lost 8 bases, the J end lost 7 bases, and 16 bases lay between the germline ends. CDR3 length: 14 residues. CDR1 KGHDR and CDR2 SFDVKD come from the germline V gene. The CDR3 loop reads CATMPGWGRGELFF. Here the CDR3 DNA reads TGTGCCACCATGCCCGGTTGGGGTCGCGGGGAGCTGTTTTTT.

This chain uses TRBV30 with TRBJ1-5, with D perhaps matching TRBD1 (5 bases). CDR1 GTSNPN and CDR2 SVGIG come from the germline V gene (reference sequence). V shed 1 base and J shed 7 bases, with 11 bases lying between them. The CDR3 is 13 amino acids. The CDR3 DNA is TGTGCCTGGAGTGCCCCAGGGCCCCAGCCCCAGCATTTT. It codes for CAWSAPGPQPQHF.

The chain carries TRBV5-1 and TRBJ1-5; tentative D call: TRBD1 (5 bases). Germline assignment: CDR1 SGHRS and CDR2 YFSETQ. Trimming took off 5 bases at V and 3 bases at J, with 12 bases between the two ends. This CDR3 comprises 14 residues. DNA for the CDR3: TGCGCCAGCAGAGCCGGGACGGACAATCAGCCCCAGCATTTT. Encoded protein: CASRAGTDNQPQHF. Looking up the rest from reference TRBV5-1 and TRBJ1-5 gives the full variable domain: KAGVTQTPRYLIKTRGQQVTLSCSPISGHRSVSWYQQTPGQGLQFLFEYFSETQRNKGNFPGRFSGRQFSNSRSEMNVSTLELGDSALYLCASRAGTDNQPQHFGDGTRLSIL.

This chain uses TRBV7-6 with TRBJ1-6; D is possibly TRBD1 (5 bases). Germline CDR1 SGHVS, CDR2 FNYEAQ. V shed 1 base and J shed 6 bases, with 16 bases lying between them. The CDR3 has 17 amino acids. The CDR3 loop reads CASSLGGKFTLNSPLHF. The CDR3 nucleotides read TGTGCCAGCAGCTTAGGGGGGAAATTTACCCTTAATTCACCCCTCCACTTT.

The chain employs TRBV5-6 and TRBJ1-1; D uncertain. CDR1 is SGHDT, CDR2 YYEEEE, per germline. This CDR3 spans 15 amino acids. V lost 1 base to trimming and J lost 2 bases, with 12 bases between them. CDR3 DNA sequence: TGTGCCAGCAGCTTGTCTGGCGATTTCAACACTGAAGCTTTCTTT. Its translation is CASSLSGDFNTEAFF. The full variable domain, with the rest looked up from reference TRBV5-6 and TRBJ1-1, is DAGVTQSPTHLIKTRGQQVTLRCSPKSGHDTVSWYQQALGQGPQFIFQYYEEEERQRGNFPDRFSGHQFPNYSSELNVNALLLGDSALYLCASSLSGDFNTEAFFGQGTRLTVV.

CDR3 amino acids: CASSEPGTGASQAFF. The CDR3 bases are TGTGCCAGCAGTGAACCCGGGACAGGGGCCTCGCAGGCTTTCTTT. The V call is TRBV6-1, the J call TRBJ1-1; 10 positions agree with TRBD1. There are 15 residues in the CDR3. The germline CDR1 and CDR2 sequences are MNHNS and SASEGT. Trimming cost V 2 bases and J 11 bases; bases outside gene matches: 11.

The chain combines TRBV19 with TRBJ2-3; 7 positions agree with TRBD2. Germline CDR1 reads LNHDA; CDR2 reads SQIVND (reference sequence). This CDR3 region has 15 residues. V shed 5 bases and J 0 bases; nucleotides not matched to a gene: 5. Written as DNA, the CDR3 is TGTGCCAGTAGTCGGGACTATCCAAGCACAGATACGCAGTATTTT. Protein sequence: CASSRDYPSTDTQYF.

A single count supports this clone. The chain recombines TRBV6-4 with TRBJ2-1; D is possibly TRBD2 (5 bases). There are 13 residues in the CDR3. The V end was cut by 2 bases, the J end by 9 bases, with 11 bases between. Germline assignment: CDR1 MRHNA and CDR2 SNTAGT. This chain's CDR3 is CASSDRLGVEQFF. The CDR3, as DNA: TGTGCCAGCAGTGACCGACTGGGAGTTGAGCAGTTCTTC.

The chain is built from TRBV24-1 and TRBJ1-4; D unclear. The CDR3 sequence is 15 residues long. Trimming cost V 3 bases and J 6 bases, with 13 bases left between them. Germline CDR1 reads KGHDR; CDR2 reads SFDVKD. CDR3 region: CATSDAGSIDEKLFF. CDR3 nucleotides: TGTGCCACCAGTGATGCCGGGTCGATCGATGAAAAACTGTTTTTT.